This T cell receptor (beta chain) was recorded in a study of cytomegalovirus exposure and HLA in healthy donors. Study observations and caveats: 87-base-pair reads could not separate some V segments, including TRBV6-2 and TRBV6-3.

Note on this clone: Antigen: not known.

13 Jbeta primers and 60 Vbeta primers were used for the PCR. TCRdb keeps only in-frame clones here, not all; method: immunoSEQ multiplex PCR. Recorded for this sample: tens of thousands of clones. Germline V CDR1 and CDR2: SGHRS, YFSETQ. The CDR3 length is 15 residues. V was clipped by 3 bases and J by 0 bases; unmatched bases: 1. The sample taken for sequencing was PBMCs. The origin of this receptor is a man between 25 and 39 years old in good health and CMV-seronegative. The chain has TRBV5-1 and TRBJ2-3; 10 bases line up with TRBD2. In nucleotides, the CDR3 is TGCGCCAGCAGCTCGACTAGCGGGAGCACAGATACGCAGTATTTT. Protein: CASSSTSGSTDTQYF.